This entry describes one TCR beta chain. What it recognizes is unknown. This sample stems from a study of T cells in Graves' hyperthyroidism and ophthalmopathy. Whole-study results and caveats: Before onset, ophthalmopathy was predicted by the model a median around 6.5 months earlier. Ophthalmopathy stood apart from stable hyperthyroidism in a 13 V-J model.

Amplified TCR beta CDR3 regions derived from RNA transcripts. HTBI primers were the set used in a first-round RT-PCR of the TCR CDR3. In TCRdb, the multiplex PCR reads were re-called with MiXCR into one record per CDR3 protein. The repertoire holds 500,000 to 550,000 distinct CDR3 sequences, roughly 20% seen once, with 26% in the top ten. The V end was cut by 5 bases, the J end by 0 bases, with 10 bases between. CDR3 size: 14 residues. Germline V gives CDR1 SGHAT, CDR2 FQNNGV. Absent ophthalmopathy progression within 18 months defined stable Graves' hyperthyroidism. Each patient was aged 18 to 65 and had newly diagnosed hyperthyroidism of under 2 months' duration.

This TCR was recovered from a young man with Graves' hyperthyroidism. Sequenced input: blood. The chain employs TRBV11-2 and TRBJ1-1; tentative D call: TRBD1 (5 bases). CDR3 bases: TGTGCCAGCAGCGAAAGGGGCATGAACACTGAAGCTTTCTTT. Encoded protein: CASSERGMNTEAFF.